This T cell receptor (beta chain) was retrieved from a study of blood T cell repertoires in COVID-19. Study context: Collection of acute and convalescent COVID-19 samples took place in the United States, Italy and Spain.

Data came from immunoSEQ multiplex PCR; TCRdb stores just in-frame clones and leaves some out. This sample has some 110,000 clones, with around 83% found just once. The CDR3 runs to 16 residues. The chain uses TRBV21-1 and TRBJ1-2; the DNA was not compared with TRBD1, the D call given in the table. TRBV21-1 is deemed a pseudogene. Input material: peripheral blood. This clonotype was obtained from a woman of 80 years or more with acute or convalescent COVID-19. The CDR3 DNA is TGTGCCAGCAGATTGCCCGGACAGTATCAAAACTATGGCTACACCTTC. It codes for CASRLPGQYQNYGYTF.